This note documents a single TCR beta chain sequence. This entry comes from a study of T-cell reconstitution after alpha-beta-depleted transplantation in children. Unique molecular identifiers were built into the TCRbeta library. TCRdb reprocessed the PCR reads via MiXCR and lists one record per CDR3 protein. This sample yields 700,000 to 950,000 distinct CDR3 sequences, of which roughly 15% are seen a single time; 5% belongs to the top ten. The CDR3 covers 17 residues. Deletions cut 5 bases from V and 4 bases from J, with 24 bases between. This clonotype originated in a male patient between 10 and 17 years old who had a stem cell transplant for acute lymphoblastic leukemia, so the T cells may come from the graft donor. This chain uses TRBV12-3 or TRBV12-4 with TRBJ2-7, with D possibly TRBD1 on 6 matching bases. This specimen was PBMCs, mostly from graft donor cells, taken 360 days after TCRalphabeta/CD19-depleted stem cell transplant. CDR3 sequence: CASSPQGWGGSLYEQYF. DNA of the CDR3: TGTGCCAGCAGTCCACAGGGATGGGGCGGGTCGCTTTACGAGCAGTACTTC.